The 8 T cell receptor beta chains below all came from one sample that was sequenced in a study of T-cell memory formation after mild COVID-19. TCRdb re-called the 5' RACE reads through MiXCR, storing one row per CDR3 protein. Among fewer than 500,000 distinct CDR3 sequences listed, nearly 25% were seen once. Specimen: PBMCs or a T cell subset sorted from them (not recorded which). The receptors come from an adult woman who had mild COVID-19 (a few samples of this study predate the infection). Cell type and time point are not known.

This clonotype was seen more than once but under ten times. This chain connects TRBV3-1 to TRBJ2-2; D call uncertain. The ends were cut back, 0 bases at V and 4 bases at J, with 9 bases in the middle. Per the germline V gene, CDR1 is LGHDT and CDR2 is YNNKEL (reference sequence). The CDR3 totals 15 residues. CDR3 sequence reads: CASSQELLSTGELFF. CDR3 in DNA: TGTGCCAGCAGCCAAGAACTGCTTTCCACCGGGGAGCTGTTTTTT.

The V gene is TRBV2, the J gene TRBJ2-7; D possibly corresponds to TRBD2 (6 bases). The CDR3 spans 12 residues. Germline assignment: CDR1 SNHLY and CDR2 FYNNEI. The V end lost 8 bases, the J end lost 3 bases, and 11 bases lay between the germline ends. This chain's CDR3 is CASGRGGYEQYF. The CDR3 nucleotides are TGTGCCAGCGGCCGGGGAGGCTACGAGCAGTACTTC. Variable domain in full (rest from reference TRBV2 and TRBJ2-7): EPEVTQTPSHQVTQMGQEVILRCVPISNHLYFYWYRQILGQKVEFLVSFYNNEISEKSEIFDDQFSVERPDGSNFTLKIRSTKLEDSAMYFCASGRGGYEQYFGPGTRLTVT.

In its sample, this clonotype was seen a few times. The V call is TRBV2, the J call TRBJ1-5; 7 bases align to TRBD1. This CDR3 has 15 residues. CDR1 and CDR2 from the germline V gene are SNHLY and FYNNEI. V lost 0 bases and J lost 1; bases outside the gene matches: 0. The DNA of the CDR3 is TGTGCCAGCAGTGAAGCGGACAGGAGCAATCAGCCCCAGCATTTT. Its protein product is CASSEADRSNQPQHF.

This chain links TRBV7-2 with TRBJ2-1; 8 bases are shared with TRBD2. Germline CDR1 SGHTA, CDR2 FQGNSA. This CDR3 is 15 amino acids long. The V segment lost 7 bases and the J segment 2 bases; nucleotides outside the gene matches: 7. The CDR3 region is CASTEREGPYNEQFF. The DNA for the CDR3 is TGTGCCAGCACTGAACGGGAGGGGCCCTACAATGAGCAGTTCTTC.

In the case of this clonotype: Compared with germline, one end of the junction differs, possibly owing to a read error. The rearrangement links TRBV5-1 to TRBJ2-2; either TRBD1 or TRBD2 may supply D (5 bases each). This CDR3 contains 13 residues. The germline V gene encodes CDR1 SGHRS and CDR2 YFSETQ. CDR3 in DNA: TGCGCCAGCAACTTGAGGGGCAACGGGGAGCTGTTTTTT. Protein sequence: CASNLRGNGELFF.

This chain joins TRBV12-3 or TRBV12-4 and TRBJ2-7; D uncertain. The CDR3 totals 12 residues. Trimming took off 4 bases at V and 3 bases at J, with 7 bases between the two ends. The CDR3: CASSYKVYEQYF. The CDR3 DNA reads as TGTGCCAGCAGTTATAAGGTCTACGAGCAGTACTTC.

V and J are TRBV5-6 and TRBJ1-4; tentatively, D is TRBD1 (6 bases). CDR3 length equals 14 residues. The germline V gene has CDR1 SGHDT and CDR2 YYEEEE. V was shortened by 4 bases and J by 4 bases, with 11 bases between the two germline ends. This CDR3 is CASSGGGYNEKLFF. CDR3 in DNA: TGTGCCAGCAGCGGAGGGGGTTATAATGAAAAACTGTTTTTT.

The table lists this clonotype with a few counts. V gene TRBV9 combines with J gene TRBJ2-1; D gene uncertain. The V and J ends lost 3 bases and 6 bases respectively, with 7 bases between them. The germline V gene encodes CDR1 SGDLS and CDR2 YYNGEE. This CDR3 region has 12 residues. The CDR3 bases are TGTGCCAGCAGCGATGTCGGCAATGAGCAGTTCTTC. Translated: CASSDVGNEQFF.